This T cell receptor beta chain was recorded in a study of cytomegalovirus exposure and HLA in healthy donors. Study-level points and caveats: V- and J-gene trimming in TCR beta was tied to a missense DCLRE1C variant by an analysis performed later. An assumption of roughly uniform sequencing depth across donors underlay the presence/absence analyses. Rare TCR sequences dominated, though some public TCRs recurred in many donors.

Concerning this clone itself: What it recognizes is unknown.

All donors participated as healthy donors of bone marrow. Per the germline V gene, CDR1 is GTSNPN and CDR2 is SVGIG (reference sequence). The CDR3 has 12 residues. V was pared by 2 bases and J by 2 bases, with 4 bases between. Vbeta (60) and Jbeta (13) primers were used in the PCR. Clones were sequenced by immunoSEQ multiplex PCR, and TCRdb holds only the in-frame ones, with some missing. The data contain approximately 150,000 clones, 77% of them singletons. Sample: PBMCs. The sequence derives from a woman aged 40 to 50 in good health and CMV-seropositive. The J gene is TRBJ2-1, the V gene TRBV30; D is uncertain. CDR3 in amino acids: CAWSITYNEQFF. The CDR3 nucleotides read TGTGCCTGGAGTATAACCTACAATGAGCAGTTCTTC.